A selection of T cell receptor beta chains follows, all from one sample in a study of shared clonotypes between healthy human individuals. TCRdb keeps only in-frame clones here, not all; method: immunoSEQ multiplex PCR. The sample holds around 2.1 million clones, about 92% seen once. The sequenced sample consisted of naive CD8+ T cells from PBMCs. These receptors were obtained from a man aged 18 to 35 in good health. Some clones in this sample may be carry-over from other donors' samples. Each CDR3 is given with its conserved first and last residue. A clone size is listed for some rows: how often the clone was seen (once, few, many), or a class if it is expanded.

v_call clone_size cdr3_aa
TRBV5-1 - CASSGGTTNEQFF
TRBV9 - CASSVTPGMAPDYGYTF
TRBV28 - CASSLDRGGNGYTF
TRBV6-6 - CASSPPVLTSYEQYF
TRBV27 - CASSLFLAGGLRSTDTQYF
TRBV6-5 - CASSYSGGTADTQYF
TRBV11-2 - CASSLGRRDPNTEAFF
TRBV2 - CASSDNSGGVEQYF
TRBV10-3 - CATTRDPTGEQFF
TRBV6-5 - CASSITGGASYEQYF
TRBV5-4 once CASSLGRGGGANGYTF
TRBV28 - CASSLVTEGSGNTIYF
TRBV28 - CASSFGFQPQHF
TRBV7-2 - CASSLGGREQYF
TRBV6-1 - CASRPFTGAGHEQYF
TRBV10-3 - CAISEYQSGSIYEQYF
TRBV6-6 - CASSPQGITNEQYF
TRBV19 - CASSQGKETQYF
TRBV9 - CASSVAASYEQYF
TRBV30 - CAWSTGAAGNTIYF
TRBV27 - CASSFEDNQPQHF
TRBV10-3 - CAITIRGDRGQAAFF
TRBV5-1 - CASSSLSGSTDTQYF
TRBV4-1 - CASSQGISGGYEQYF
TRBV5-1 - CASSSDRYSNIETQYF
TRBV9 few CASSAGGREEAFF
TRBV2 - CASSTWTDFTEAFF
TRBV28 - CASSPDSQNEKLFF
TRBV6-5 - CASSAGTGSYEQYF
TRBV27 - CASRDRGGNQPQHF
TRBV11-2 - CASSLPSGGGYGYTF
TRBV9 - CASSVGTGSRDEQYF
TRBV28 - CASSQDQYSNQPQHF
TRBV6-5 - CASSWTDPGELFF
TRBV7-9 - CASSSNQVLGQRNTGELFF
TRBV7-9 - CFWTQSSGNTIYF
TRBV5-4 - CASSRDRTTNEKLFF
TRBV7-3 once CASSSRRVPYNEQFF
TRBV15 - CATSKGTRDLGEQYF
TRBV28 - CASSVPRFPYNEQFF
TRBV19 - CASSPIGGQGNGYTF
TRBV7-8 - CASSSGGTAPYEQYF
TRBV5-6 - CASSSARDFPSSYNEQFF
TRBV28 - CASSSRQGIADTQYF
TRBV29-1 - CSVVTSGRVYEQYF
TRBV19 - CASSSRTGGNEELFF
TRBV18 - CASSPPWTGQASYEQYF
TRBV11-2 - CASSLGRGTGYGYTF
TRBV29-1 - CSVASWTGYRGEHYGYTF
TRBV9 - CASSVDGTAAYEQYF
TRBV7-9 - CASSLSAGGYYGYTF
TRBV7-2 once CASSGTLAGNEQFF
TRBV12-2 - CASGGTGSGANVLTF
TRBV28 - CASSFGVTETQYF
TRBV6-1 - CASSTWGGDTEAFF
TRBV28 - CASGEQGARNQPQHF
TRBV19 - CASSIADNRGDTQYF
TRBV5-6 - CASSSLRDSYGYTF
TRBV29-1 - CSVTGTKRLPGANTEAFF